This passage covers 17 T cell receptor beta chains from one sample sequenced in a study of cytomegalovirus exposure and HLA in healthy donors. The PCR was carried out with 60 Vbeta primers and 13 Jbeta primers. TCRdb's table, derived via immunoSEQ multiplex PCR, lists solely in-frame clones and lacks some. The data contain about 130,000 clones, approximately 85% of them singletons. The sample comprised PBMCs. Every receptor here comes from a boy aged 5-17 years in good health and CMV-seronegative.

This clone was counted between two and nine times. The chain uses TRBV5-6 and TRBJ2-5, with TRBD1 as a possible D gene (5 bases). The CDR3 is made up of 13 amino acids. Germline lookup yields CDR1 SGHDT and CDR2 YYEEEE. V dropped 0 bases and J dropped 2 bases, with 5 bases sitting between them. The CDR3 reads CASSLGQQETQYF. DNA of the CDR3: TGTGCCAGCAGCTTGGGACAGCAAGAGACCCAGTACTTC.

The rearrangement joins TRBV4-2 to TRBJ2-5; 10 nucleotides agree with TRBD2. In germline, CDR1 is LGHNA, CDR2 YNFKEQ. The CDR3 has 16 residues. With 0 bases clipped from V and 5 bases from J, the junction kept 6 bases outside the gene matches. CDR3 in DNA: TGTGCCAGCAGCCAAGAGCCAGCGGGGGGGCGGGAGACCCAGTACTTC. Protein sequence: CASSQEPAGGRETQYF.

V and J are TRBV7-6 and TRBJ2-1; 8 nucleotides agree with TRBD2. CDR1 is SGHVS, CDR2 FNYEAQ, per germline. V was clipped by 4 bases and J by 9 bases; unmatched bases: 11. The CDR3 consists of 15 residues. CDR3 bases: TGTGCCAGCAGCTCGTCCGGGACTAGTACCGGTGAGCAGTTCTTC. Translation gives CASSSSGTSTGEQFF.

This chain uses TRBV5-4 with TRBJ2-1; 7 nucleotides agree with TRBD1. The V and J ends lost 6 bases and 9 bases, in that order; junction bases with no gene match: 9. Germline lookup yields CDR1 SGHNT and CDR2 YYREEE (reference sequence). This CDR3 has 13 residues. Here the CDR3 reads CASNRGGAGEQFF. The CDR3 DNA sequence: TGTGCCAGCAACCGAGGGGGCGCGGGTGAGCAGTTCTTC.

This clone was counted once. The J gene is TRBJ1-3, the V gene TRBV5-6; D is unclear. The CDR3 consists of 18 residues. V was shortened by 0 bases and J by 0 bases, with 16 bases between the two germline ends. Germline values: CDR1 SGHDT, CDR2 YYEEEE. The CDR3 bases are TGTGCCAGCAGCTTGGAGAGACGGAAACTAGACTCTGGAAACACCATATATTTT. Protein: CASSLERRKLDSGNTIYF.

The genes are TRBV5-6 and TRBJ2-7, with a weak D call TRBD1 (6 bases). The length of the CDR3 is 13 residues. Trimming cost V 7 bases and J 2 bases, with 13 bases left between them. Germline assignment: CDR1 SGHDT and CDR2 YYEEEE. The CDR3, as DNA: TGTGCCAGCCTGTTTCGGGACACCTACGAGCAGTACTTC. Encoded protein: CASLFRDTYEQYF.

CDR3 protein: CASSHLCGVAGGLRSGANVLTF. CDR3 nucleotide sequence: TGTGCCAGCAGTCACCTTTGCGGTGTGGCAGGGGGCCTACGCTCTGGGGCCAACGTCCTGACTTTC. The rearrangement links TRBV6-9 to TRBJ2-6; 8 bases agree with TRBD1. Per germline, CDR1 MNHGY and CDR2 SVAAGI. Trimming cost V 5 bases and J 0 bases; bases outside gene matches: 21. The CDR3 is 22 amino acids.

Only one count was recorded for this clone. This chain uses TRBV7-2 with TRBJ1-5; D possibly corresponds to TRBD1 (5 bases). The V end was cut by 3 bases, the J end by 7 bases, with 16 bases between. Per germline, CDR1 SGHTA and CDR2 FQGNSA. The CDR3 is made up of 15 amino acids. CDR3 DNA: TGTGCCAGCAGCTTTGGGGCAGCCGGGTTCCAGCCCCAGCATTTT. Translated: CASSFGAAGFQPQHF.

The chain has TRBV27 and TRBJ2-1; D is undetermined. The CDR3 length is 12 residues. V lost 2 bases and J 9 bases, leaving 8 bases between the germline ends. Germline V lookup: CDR1 MNHEY, CDR2 SMNVEV (reference sequence). The DNA of the CDR3 is TGTGCCAGCAGTTTAACCGGTGGTGAGCAGTTCTTC. It yields the protein CASSLTGGEQFF.

The V and J genes are TRBV21-1 and TRBJ2-7; the D call TRBD2 from the table was never checked on the DNA. TRBV21-1 is a recognized pseudogene. This CDR3 spans 17 amino acids. The CDR3 region is CASSKVLETSGKGEQYF. CDR3 nucleotides: TGTGCCAGCAGCAAAGTACTAGAGACTAGCGGGAAGGGGGAGCAGTACTTC.

The chain employs TRBV7-3 and TRBJ1-2; 7 nucleotides align to TRBD1. CDR1 is SGHTA, CDR2 FQGTGA, per germline. Trimming cost V 6 bases and J 8 bases; bases outside gene matches: 12. The CDR3 sequence is 14 residues long. Written as DNA, the CDR3 is TGTGCCAGCAGGATGTCCGGGACAGCTGTCGGCTACACCTTC. It codes for CASRMSGTAVGYTF.

The chain is built from TRBV5-1 and TRBJ2-7; 8 nucleotides line up with TRBD1. The germline CDR1 and CDR2 sequences are SGHRS and YFSETQ. The CDR3 covers 13 residues. After removal of 1 base from V and 7 bases from J, the junction contained 4 bases not matched to a gene. The CDR3 loop is CASSLQGAREQYF. Written as DNA, the CDR3 is TGCGCCAGCAGCTTGCAGGGGGCGCGTGAGCAGTACTTC.

The J gene is TRBJ2-1, the V gene TRBV2; a weak D match, TRBD2 (5 bases). V lost 8 bases and J lost 5, with 7 bases in between. From germline, CDR1 is SNHLY and CDR2 FYNNEI. The CDR3 contains 11 residues. Here the CDR3 DNA reads TGTGCCAGCGGACTCCACAATGAGCAGTTCTTC. Translation gives CASGLHNEQFF.

The CDR3 DNA is TGTGCCATCAGTGAATACAGGTCTGGGGCCAACGTCCTGACTTTC. It translates to CAISEYRSGANVLTF. V usage is TRBV10-3 and J usage is TRBJ2-6, with TRBD1 as a possible D gene (5 bases). The CDR3 totals 15 residues. Trimming took off 3 bases at V and 1 base at J, with 7 bases between the two ends. Germline-derived CDR1 and CDR2 are ENHRY and SYGVKD.

The CDR3 nucleotides read TGCGCCAGCAGCCAAGAACTATGGAGTGGCTACACCTTC. It encodes CASSQELWSGYTF. The J gene is TRBJ1-2, the V gene TRBV4-3; D is unresolved. This CDR3 spans 13 amino acids. Germline CDR1 LGHNA, CDR2 YSLEER. V lost 0 bases, J lost 7 bases, and 9 bases lay in between.

The V gene is TRBV4-3, the J gene TRBJ1-5; a weak D match, TRBD1 (5 bases). CDR1 is LGHNA and CDR2 is YSLEER in the germline V gene. This CDR3 comprises 17 residues. The V and J ends lost 0 bases and 2 bases respectively, with 14 bases between them. DNA for the CDR3: TGCGCCAGCAGCCAAGAGTGGGACTCAGAGGGCAATCAGCCCCAGCATTTT. It translates to CASSQEWDSEGNQPQHF.

The V and J genes are TRBV6-4 and TRBJ2-7, with a possible D match to TRBD2 (7 bases). Germline CDR1 and CDR2: MRHNA and SNTAGT. The CDR3 contains 13 residues. The ends were cut back, 10 bases at V and 3 bases at J, with 16 bases in the middle. The CDR3 spells CATREGVGYEQYF. As DNA, the CDR3 is TGTGCCACAAGGGAGGGGGTGGGCTACGAGCAGTACTTC.